This TCR beta chain was sequenced during a study of STAT5B mutations in CD4+ large granular lymphocyte leukemia. This clone appeared once. Its matching antigen is unknown. Study-wide results and limits: TRBV06-family usage was enriched in top patient clones (8/27) versus controls (2/35). Patient CD4-sorted repertoires looked more clonal than healthy CD4+ repertoires, even without putative leukemic clones.

Losses at the gene ends were 5 bases for V and 3 bases for J; bases not matched to a gene: 12. The CDR3 length is 18 residues. In germline, CDR1 is MNHEY, CDR2 SMNVEV (reference sequence). The assay was run at survey level. Libraries were prepared by immunoSEQ multiplex PCR; TCRdb keeps only in-frame clonotypes and omits some of them. The data hold 15,000 to 20,000 clones, with approximately 84% observed a single time. The chain combines TRBV27 with TRBJ2-7, with 14 bases identical to TRBD2. The specimen was CD4+ T cells from blood buffy coats. The TCR was taken from a human donor in good health. The CDR3 nucleotides read TGTGCCAGCAGTCAAAGGTGGGGGGGGACTAGCGGGAGCTACGAGCAGTACTTC. This sequence encodes CASSQRWGGTSGSYEQYF.